Listed here are 13 T cell receptor delta chains from one sample, sequenced in a study of γδ T cells in repeated Plasmodium falciparum infection. TCRdb fed the multiplex PCR reads to CATT. The sample includes roughly 93,000 delta-chain clones, 0.98% seen only once; the top ten take approximately 9.6%. Flow sorting of PBMC yielded separate Vgamma9/Vdelta2+ and Vdelta2-negative gammadelta T cell populations for bulk repertoire analysis. The sequencing input was gamma-delta T cells from blood. Receptor source: a pool of human donors (malaria-infected and uninfected, not separated).

This clone was recorded a few times. The translation of this DNA and the TCRdb protein of a much larger clone differ at residue 16, probably owing to a read error; the protein shown here is translated from the DNA. The rearrangement joins TRDV1 to TRDJ2, with D tentatively TRDD3 (6 bases). The CDR3 sequence is 22 residues long. Germline V CDR1 and CDR2: TSWWSYY, QGS. The V end lost 7 bases, the J end lost 4 bases, and 37 bases lay between the germline ends. The CDR3 DNA reads as TGTGCTCTTGTGGATATTCCCTCGTTCTCCCGGGGGGTGGGGGCTTCGACAGCACAACTCTTCTTT. This gives the protein CALVDIPSFSRGVGASTAQLFF.

In regard to this clone: The protein that TCRdb holds for this DNA derives from a much larger clone and differs from the translated DNA at residue 11, which likely indicates a read error; the protein shown here is translated from the DNA. In DNA, the CDR3 is TGTGCTCTTGGGGAACTAGTTTTCCGAAGACAAGACCCCGTTCCATCACACACCGATAAACTCATCTTT. This translates into CALGELVFRRQDPVPSHTDKLIF. The V and J genes are TRDV1 and TRDJ1; D ambiguous. No J gene is reported in TCRdb; it was inferred here by comparing the DNA with germline. Germline CDR1 reads TSWWSYY; CDR2 reads QGS. This CDR3 comprises 23 residues. Trimming removed 0 bases at V and 0 bases at J, with 32 bases between.

This clone was recorded a few times. TCRdb's entry gives the protein of a much larger clone, which mismatches this DNA's translation at residue 4, likely from a read error; the protein reported here is translated from the DNA. This sequence joins TRDV3 and TRDJ1, with 9 bases fitting TRDD3. The J gene, left out of TCRdb, was set here by checking the DNA against germline. This CDR3 is built from 17 residues. V shed 2 bases, J shed 5 bases, and the junction held 18 bases outside the gene matches. The germline V gene has CDR1 TVYSNPD and CDR2 GDNSRS (reference sequence). CDR3 sequence: CAFVPRHWGSEEDKLIF. The CDR3 DNA is TGTGCCTTTGTACCCCGACACTGGGGGAGCGAAGAGGATAAACTCATCTTT.

This clone was counted only a few times. The protein recorded in TCRdb matches a much larger clone and deviates from this DNA's translation at residue 5, suggesting a read error; the protein here is obtained by translating the DNA. The chain is built from TRDV2 and TRDJ1; TRDD3 agrees at 12 bases. TCRdb offers no J gene call, so here the DNA was matched to germline to obtain one. This CDR3 is 19 amino acids long. Per germline, CDR1 GEAIGNYY and CDR2 EKD. After removal of 2 bases from V and 0 bases from J, the junction contained 12 bases not matched to a gene. The CDR3, as DNA: TGTGCCTGTGACATCGGGATCTGGGGGATACGCGGGTACACCGATAAACTCATCTTT. This encodes CACDIGIWGIRGYTDKLIF.

A note on this clone: The mismatch at residue 3 between this DNA's translation and the TCRdb protein of a much larger clone likely reflects a read error; the protein shown is translated from the DNA. V and J are TRDV2 and TRDJ1; 10 nucleotides align to TRDD3. Germline CDR1 is GEAIGNYY and CDR2 is EKD. The CDR3 covers 17 residues. This CDR3 is CARDPLGDIGYTDKLIF. The CDR3 nucleotides are TGTGCCCGTGACCCTCTGGGGGATATCGGGTACACCGATAAACTCATCTTT.

There are many counts of this clone. A far larger clone is one nucleotide away, so this likely arose from a read error. Different DNA sequences within this sample yield the same CDR3. The V gene is TRDV2, the J gene TRDJ1, with D maybe TRDD3 (5 bases). Assignment of the J gene here rests on matching the DNA to germline, because TCRdb gives none. CDR1 is GEAIGNYY and CDR2 is EKD in the germline V gene. The CDR3 has 22 residues. Here the CDR3 reads CACDTVSRGSVPVYLDTDKLIF. The CDR3 DNA follows: TGTGCCTGCGACACTGTTTCCAGGGGGTCAGTACCGGTTTATCTAGACACCGATAAACTCATCTTT.

A remark on this clone: For this DNA, TCRdb reports the protein of a much larger clone, which diverges at residue 12, most likely from a read error; the protein presented here is translated directly from the DNA. CDR3 sequence reads: CALGETSYLPQGGGLIF. Here the CDR3 DNA reads TGTGCTCTTGGGGAGACTTCCTACCTCCCGCAAGGAGGTGGACTCATCTTT. V and J are TRDV1 and TRDJ1; 8 bases are a match to TRDD2. The J gene was missing in TCRdb and was found by matching the end of the DNA to germline. V trimming: 3 bases; J trimming: 10 bases; junction bases outside the gene matches: 19. The CDR3 is made up of 17 amino acids. Germline V gene sequence: CDR1 TSWWSYY, CDR2 QGS.

Of note for this clone: This likely reflects a read error, since a far larger clone is one base away. Other DNA sequences in this sample translate to the same CDR3. No J gene was named, though the V gene is TRDV1; the table calls TRDD3, which could not be checked here. The germline gives CDR1 TSWWSYY, CDR2 QGS. The CDR3 is made up of 18 amino acids. CDR3 sequence: CALGEWIDWGPYTDKLIF. For the CDR3, the DNA is TGTGCTCTTGGGGAATGGATCGACTGGGGGCCCTACACCGATAAGCTCATCTTT.

In its sample, this clone ranks as medium-sized (0.01 to 0.1%). Other DNA sequences in the sample encode the same CDR3. J is TRDJ3 and V is TRDV2; D ambiguous. Trimming took off 4 bases at V and 3 bases at J, with 12 bases between the two ends. CDR3 length equals 16 residues. Germline V gene data show CDR1 as GEAIGNYY and CDR2 as EKD. CDR3 amino acids: CACDPKSYWDTRQMFF. The CDR3 bases are TGTGCCTGTGATCCCAAAAGCTACTGGGACACCCGACAGATGTTTTTC.

With respect to this clone: The amino acid sequence in TCRdb belongs to a much larger clone and departs from this DNA's translation at residue 18, likely a sequencing read error; the sequence shown is translated from the DNA. The chain has TRDV1 and TRDJ1; 12 nucleotides match TRDD3. The J gene comes from matching the DNA to germline here; TCRdb lacks it. With 1 base clipped from V and 1 base from J, the junction kept 25 bases outside the gene matches. The CDR3 runs to 24 residues. Germline V lookup: CDR1 TSWWSYY, CDR2 QGS. For the CDR3, the DNA is TGTGCTCTTGGGGAACCCACCTTTTTCTGTCCTAACTGGGGGATACCCTGCTGCACCGATAAACTCATCTTT. Its translation is CALGEPTFFCPNWGIPCCTDKLIF.

This clone was picked up a small number of times. With a far larger clone one base away, a read error is the likely cause. Other DNA variants within this sample encode the same CDR3. The V gene is TRDV1, the J gene TRDJ1; D is perhaps TRDD2 or TRDD3 (5 bases each). The J gene, left out of TCRdb, was set here by checking the DNA against germline. Germline CDR1 and CDR2: TSWWSYY and QGS. The CDR3 is 19 residues long. Trimming left V 2 bases short and J 0 bases short, with 22 bases between. CDR3 in amino acids: CALGETWGPSGKYTDKLIF. In DNA form, the CDR3 reads TGTGCTCTTGGGGAAACGTGGGGTCCTTCAGGGAAGTACACCGATAAACTCATCTTT.

At least ten counts were recorded for this clone. Different DNA sequences within this sample yield the same CDR3. This chain links TRDV1 with TRDJ1; 8 bases match TRDD3. CDR3 length equals 18 residues. J was trimmed by 0 bases and V by 2 bases; bases with no gene match: 11. Germline V CDR1 and CDR2: TSWWSYY, QGS. The CDR3 sequence is CALGESPSSLGDTDKLIF. The CDR3 coding sequence is TGTGCTCTTGGGGAATCACCTAGCTCACTGGGGGACACCGATAAACTCATCTTT.

This clone was observed at least ten times. The protein TCRdb lists belongs to a much larger clone and differs from this DNA's translation at residue 11, which points to a read error; the protein shown is made from the DNA. The V gene is TRDV2, the J gene TRDJ1; D not certain. Germline CDR1 is GEAIGNYY and CDR2 is EKD. This CDR3 has 15 residues. The CDR3: CACDTVGEYTNKLIF. The DNA for the CDR3 is TGTGCCTGTGACACCGTCGGAGAGTACACCAATAAACTCATCTTT.